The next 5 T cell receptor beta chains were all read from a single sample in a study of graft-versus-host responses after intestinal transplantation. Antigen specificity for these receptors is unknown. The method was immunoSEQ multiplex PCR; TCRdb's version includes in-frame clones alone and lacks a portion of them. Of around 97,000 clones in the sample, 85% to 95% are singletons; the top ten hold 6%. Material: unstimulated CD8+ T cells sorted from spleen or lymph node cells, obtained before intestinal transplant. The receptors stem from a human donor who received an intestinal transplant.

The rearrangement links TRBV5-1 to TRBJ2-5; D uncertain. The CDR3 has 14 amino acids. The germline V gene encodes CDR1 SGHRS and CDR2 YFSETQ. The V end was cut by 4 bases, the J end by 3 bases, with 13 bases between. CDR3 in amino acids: CASSKKEQEETQYF. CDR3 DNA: TGCGCCAGCAGCAAGAAGGAGCAGGAAGAGACCCAGTACTTC.

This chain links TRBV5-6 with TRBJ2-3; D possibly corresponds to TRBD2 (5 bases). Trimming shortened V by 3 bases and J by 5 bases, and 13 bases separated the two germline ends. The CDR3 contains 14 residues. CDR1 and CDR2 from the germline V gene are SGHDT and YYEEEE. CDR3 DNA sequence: TGTGCCAGCAGCTGGTGGGAGAGGGTAGATACGCAGTATTTT. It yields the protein CASSWWERVDTQYF.

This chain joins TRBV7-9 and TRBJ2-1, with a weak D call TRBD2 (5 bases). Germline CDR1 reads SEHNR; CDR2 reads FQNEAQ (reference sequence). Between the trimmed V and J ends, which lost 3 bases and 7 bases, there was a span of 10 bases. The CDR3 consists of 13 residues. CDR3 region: CASSLMEANEQFF. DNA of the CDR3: TGTGCCAGCAGCTTGATGGAGGCGAATGAGCAGTTCTTC.

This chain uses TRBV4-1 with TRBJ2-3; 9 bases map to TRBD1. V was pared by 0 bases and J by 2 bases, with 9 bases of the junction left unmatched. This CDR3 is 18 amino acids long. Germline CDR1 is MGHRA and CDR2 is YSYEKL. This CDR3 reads CASSQDPTGQGFTDTQYF. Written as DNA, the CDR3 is TGCGCCAGCAGCCAAGATCCAACGGGACAGGGATTCACAGATACGCAGTATTTT.

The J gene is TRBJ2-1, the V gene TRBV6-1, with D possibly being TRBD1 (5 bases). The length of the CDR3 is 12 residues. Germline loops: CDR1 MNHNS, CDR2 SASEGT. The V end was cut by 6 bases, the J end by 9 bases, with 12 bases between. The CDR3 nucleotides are TGTGCCAGCAGCCGACAGTTCCCTGAGCAGTTCTTC. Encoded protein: CASSRQFPEQFF.